This T cell receptor beta chain appears in the sequencing data of a study of cytotoxic CD8 clonotypes in ibrutinib-treated CLL. This CDR3 has 16 residues. The germline V gene encodes CDR1 LGHNA and CDR2 YSLEER. Trimming left V 0 bases short and J 0 bases short, with 11 bases between. Here immunoSEQ multiplex PCR was the method, and the copy in TCRdb shows in-frame clones only, minus some. This table has about 300,000 clones, under 70% appearing once. The sample in question was PBMCs, obtained after 36 months of ibrutinib treatment. This clonotype originated in a human donor with chronic lymphocytic leukemia. This chain uses TRBV4-3 with TRBJ1-2; D remains ambiguous. CDR3 DNA: TGCGCCAGCAGCCAAGAGATTCCGGGAGCTAACTATGGCTACACCTTC. Translation gives CASSQEIPGANYGYTF.